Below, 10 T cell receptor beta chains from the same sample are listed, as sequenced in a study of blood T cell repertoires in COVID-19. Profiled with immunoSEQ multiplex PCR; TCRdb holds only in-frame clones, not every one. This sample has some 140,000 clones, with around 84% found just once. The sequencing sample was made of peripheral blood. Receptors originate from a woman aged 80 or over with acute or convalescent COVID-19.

CDR3 sequence: CASSFTGEQYF. The CDR3 region has the DNA TGTGCCAGCAGCTTTACGGGGGAGCAGTACTTC. The V gene is TRBV7-9, the J gene TRBJ2-7; TRBD2 is a possible D gene (5 bases). V dropped 3 bases and J dropped 7 bases, with 7 bases sitting between them. There are 11 residues in the CDR3. Germline V gene data show CDR1 as SEHNR and CDR2 as FQNEAQ (reference sequence).

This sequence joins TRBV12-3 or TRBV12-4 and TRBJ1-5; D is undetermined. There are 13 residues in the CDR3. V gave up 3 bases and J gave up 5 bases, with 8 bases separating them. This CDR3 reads CASSFRIYQPQHF. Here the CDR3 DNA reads TGTGCCAGCAGTTTCAGGATCTATCAGCCCCAGCATTTT.

CDR3 amino acids: CASGLQGGNFYEQYF. CDR3 sequence (DNA): TGTGCTAGTGGTTTGCAGGGGGGCAACTTCTACGAGCAGTACTTC. The genes are TRBV12-5 and TRBJ2-7; D may be TRBD1 (7 bases). Germline CDR1 LGHNT, CDR2 FRNRAP. Trimming pared 2 bases from V and 3 bases from J, leaving 14 bases between. The CDR3 consists of 15 residues.

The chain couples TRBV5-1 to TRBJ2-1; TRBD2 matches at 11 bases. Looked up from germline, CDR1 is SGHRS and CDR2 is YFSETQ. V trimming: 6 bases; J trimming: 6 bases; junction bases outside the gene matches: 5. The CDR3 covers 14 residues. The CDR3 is CASTTSGNTNEQFF. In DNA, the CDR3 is TGCGCCAGCACGACTAGCGGGAACACCAATGAGCAGTTCTTC. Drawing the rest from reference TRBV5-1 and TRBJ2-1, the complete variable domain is KAGVTQTPRYLIKTRGQQVTLSCSPISGHRSVSWYQQTPGQGLQFLFEYFSETQRNKGNFPGRFSGRQFSNSRSEMNVSTLELGDSALYLCASTTSGNTNEQFFGPGTRLTVL.

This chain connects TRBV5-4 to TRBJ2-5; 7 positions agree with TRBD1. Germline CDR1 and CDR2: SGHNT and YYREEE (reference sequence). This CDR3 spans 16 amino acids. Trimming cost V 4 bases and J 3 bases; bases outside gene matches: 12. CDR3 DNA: TGTGCCAGCAGCCCGGACCTTAGCCAGGGGGAAGAGACCCAGTACTTC. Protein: CASSPDLSQGEETQYF.

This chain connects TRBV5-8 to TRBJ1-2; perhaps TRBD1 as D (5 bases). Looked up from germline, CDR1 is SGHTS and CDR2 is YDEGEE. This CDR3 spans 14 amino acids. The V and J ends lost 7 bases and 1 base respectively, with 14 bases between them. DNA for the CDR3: TGTGCCAGCTCTAGGGGCGCTATTAACTATGGCTACACCTTC. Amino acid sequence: CASSRGAINYGYTF.

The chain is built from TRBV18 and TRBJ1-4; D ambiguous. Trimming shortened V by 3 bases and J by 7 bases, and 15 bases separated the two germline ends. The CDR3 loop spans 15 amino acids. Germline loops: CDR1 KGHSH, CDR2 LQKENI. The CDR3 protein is CASSPKMSVGEKLFF. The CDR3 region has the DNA TGTGCCAGCTCACCGAAGATGTCGGTCGGTGAAAAACTGTTTTTT.

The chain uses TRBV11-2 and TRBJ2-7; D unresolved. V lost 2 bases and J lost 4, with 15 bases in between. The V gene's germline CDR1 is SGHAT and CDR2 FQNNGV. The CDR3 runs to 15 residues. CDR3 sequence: CASSLSSRAYYEQYF. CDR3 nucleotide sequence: TGTGCCAGCAGCTTATCGTCTAGAGCCTATTACGAGCAGTACTTC.

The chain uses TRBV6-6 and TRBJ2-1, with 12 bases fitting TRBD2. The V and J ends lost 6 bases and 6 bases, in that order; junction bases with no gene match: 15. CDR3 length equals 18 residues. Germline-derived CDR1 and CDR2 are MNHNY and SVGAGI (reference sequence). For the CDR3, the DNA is TGTGCCAGCAGACGAACGCGAAAGACTAGCGGGAGTGGCAATGAGCAGTTCTTC. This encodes CASRRTRKTSGSGNEQFF.

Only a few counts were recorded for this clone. CDR3 region: CASSLGLAGGLYEQYF. In DNA, the CDR3 is TGCGCCAGCAGCCTGGGACTAGCGGGAGGGTTGTACGAGCAGTACTTC. This rearrangement joins TRBV4-3 to TRBJ2-7, with 16 bases lining up with TRBD2. This CDR3 spans 16 amino acids. Looked up from germline, CDR1 is LGHNA and CDR2 is YSLEER. Unmatched junction bases numbered 4, after V lost 4 bases and J lost 4 bases.